The sequence of this T cell receptor (beta chain) was determined in a study of cytomegalovirus exposure and HLA in healthy donors. This clone was recorded once. The antigen remains undetermined. It was with 60 Vbeta and 13 Jbeta primers that the PCR ran. Using immunoSEQ multiplex PCR, the repertoire was profiled, and TCRdb retains in-frame clones only, with some absent. The profile shows 55,000 to 70,000 clones, 75% to 85% of them singletons. Whole-study results and caveats: Being indistinguishable, some V segments were excluded, TRBV6-2 and TRBV6-3 among them.

J was trimmed by 4 bases and V by 3 bases; bases with no gene match: 5. This CDR3 is built from 15 residues. Germline V gene data show CDR1 as LGHNA and CDR2 as YNFKEQ. The sequence was collected from a male donor in good health and CMV-seronegative. The chain carries TRBV4-2 and TRBJ1-2, with TRBD1 matching over 10 bases. Material: PBMCs. CDR3: CASSQGTGDLYGYTF. CDR3 bases: TGTGCCAGCAGCCAGGGGACAGGGGATCTCTATGGCTACACCTTC.